This T cell receptor beta chain was retrieved from a study of CD8 T cells in ankylosing spondylitis. TCRdb ran MiXCR on the 5' RACE reads and lists one entry per CDR3 protein. The table includes about 540,000 distinct CDR3 sequences, more than 9.5% detected once. The CDR3 is 15 amino acids. Germline-derived CDR1 and CDR2 are MNHEY and SMNVEV (reference sequence). Trimming shortened V by 3 bases and J by 2 bases, and 13 bases separated the two germline ends. Worth noting for this clonotype: Its antigen is not identified.

The study's findings and limits: Blood of patients with ankylosing spondylitis appeared to be characterized by a TCR beta motif of eight highly homologous variants.

The sequenced sample was blood, either unsorted or a sorted T cell fraction (not recorded which). The clonotype comes from a male donor with ankylosing spondylitis. The chain couples TRBV27 to TRBJ1-2; no clear D. Written as DNA, the CDR3 is TGTGCCAGCAGTTTGGCTCTCGGCCTGAACTATGGCTACACCTTC. This gives the protein CASSLALGLNYGYTF.